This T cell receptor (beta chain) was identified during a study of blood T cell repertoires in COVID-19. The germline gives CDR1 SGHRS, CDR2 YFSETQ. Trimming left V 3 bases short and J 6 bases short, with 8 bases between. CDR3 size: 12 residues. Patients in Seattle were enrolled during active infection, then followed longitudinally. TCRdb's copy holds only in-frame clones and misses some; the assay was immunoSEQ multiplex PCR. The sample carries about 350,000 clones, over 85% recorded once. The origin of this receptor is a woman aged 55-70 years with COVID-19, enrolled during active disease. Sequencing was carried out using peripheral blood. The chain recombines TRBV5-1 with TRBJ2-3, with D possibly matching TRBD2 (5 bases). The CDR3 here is CASSYGGDTQYF. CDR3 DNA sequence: TGCGCCAGCAGCTACGGCGGGGATACGCAGTATTTT.